Below are 6 T cell receptor beta chains sequenced from a single sample in a study of cytomegalovirus exposure and HLA in healthy donors. Assay: immunoSEQ multiplex PCR; the TCRdb copy retains only in-frame clones and omits some. The sample has under 200,000 clones, over 85% seen once. Sequenced: PBMCs. The receptors shown here come from a man between 18 and 35 years old in good health and CMV-seropositive.

The chain links TRBV4-1 to TRBJ2-5; 8 nucleotides align to TRBD2. The CDR3 totals 17 residues. The V segment lost 0 bases and the J segment 6 bases; nucleotides outside the gene matches: 12. Germline V CDR1 and CDR2: MGHRA, YSYEKL. In DNA, the CDR3 is TGCGCCAGCAGCCAAGATCGGGGGGGAGGGCTGCTGCAGACCCAGTACTTC. Protein product: CASSQDRGGGLLQTQYF.

The chain links TRBV2 to TRBJ1-5; possibly TRBD1 for D (6 bases). The CDR3 has 14 amino acids. V dropped 6 bases and J dropped 3 bases, with 12 bases sitting between them. Germline CDR1 SNHLY, CDR2 FYNNEI. The DNA of the CDR3 is TGTGCCAGCAGAGAGGGACACATCAATCAGCCCCAGCATTTT. Translated: CASREGHINQPQHF. Using reference TRBV2 and TRBJ1-5 for the parts outside the CDR3, the full variable domain is EPEVTQTPSHQVTQMGQEVILRCVPISNHLYFYWYRQILGQKVEFLVSFYNNEISEKSEIFDDQFSVERPDGSNFTLKIRSTKLEDSAMYFCASREGHINQPQHFGDGTRLSIL.

The gene calls are TRBV6-1 and TRBJ1-2; TRBD1 matches at 9 bases. The CDR3 is made up of 14 amino acids. Losses at the gene ends were 10 bases for V and 6 bases for J; bases not matched to a gene: 12. Germline CDR1 MNHNS, CDR2 SASEGT. The CDR3, as DNA: TGTGCCATTAACCGGGACAGGGTGGTCGATGGCTACACCTTC. Amino acids: CAINRDRVVDGYTF.

The J gene is TRBJ2-7, the V gene TRBV7-9, with 10 bases fitting TRBD1. The CDR3 totals 15 residues. After removal of 8 bases from V and 6 bases from J, the junction contained 13 bases not matched to a gene. Germline lookup yields CDR1 SEHNR and CDR2 FQNEAQ (reference sequence). The CDR3 DNA reads as TGTGCCAGCGGAACGGACAGGGGGGACGTAAGCGAGCAGTACTTC. It yields the protein CASGTDRGDVSEQYF.

This clone was counted a single time. V gene TRBV28 combines with J gene TRBJ2-1; a possible D gene is TRBD1 (6 bases). Trimming took 0 bases from V and 7 from J, leaving 10 bases between them. This CDR3 has 14 amino acids. The V gene's germline CDR1 is MDHEN and CDR2 SYDVKM. CDR3 amino acids: CASSLWDSQNEQFF. Here the CDR3 DNA reads TGTGCCAGCAGTTTATGGGACAGTCAAAATGAGCAGTTCTTC.

The V and J genes are TRBV14 and TRBJ1-4; 9 nucleotides agree with TRBD1. The trim removed 6 bases at V and 8 bases at J, leaving 4 bases unmatched. The CDR3 has 13 residues. The germline gives CDR1 SGHDN, CDR2 FVKESK. In nucleotides, the CDR3 is TGTGCCAGCAGGGACAGGGGTAAGGAAAAACTGTTTTTT. It codes for CASRDRGKEKLFF.